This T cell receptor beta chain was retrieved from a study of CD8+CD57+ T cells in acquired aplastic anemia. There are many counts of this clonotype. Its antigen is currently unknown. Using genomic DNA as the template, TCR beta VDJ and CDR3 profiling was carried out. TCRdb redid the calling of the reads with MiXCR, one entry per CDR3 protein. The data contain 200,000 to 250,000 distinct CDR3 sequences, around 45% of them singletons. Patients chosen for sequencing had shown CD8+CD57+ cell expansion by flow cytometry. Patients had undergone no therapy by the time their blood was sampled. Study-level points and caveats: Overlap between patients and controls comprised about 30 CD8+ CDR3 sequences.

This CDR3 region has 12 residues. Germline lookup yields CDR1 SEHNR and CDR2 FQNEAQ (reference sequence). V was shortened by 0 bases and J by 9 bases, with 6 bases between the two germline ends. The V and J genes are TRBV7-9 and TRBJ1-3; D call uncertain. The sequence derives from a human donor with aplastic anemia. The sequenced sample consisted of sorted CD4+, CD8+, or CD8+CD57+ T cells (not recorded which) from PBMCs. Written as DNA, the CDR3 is TGTGCCAGCAGCTTAGCCCGAGGCACCATATATTTT. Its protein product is CASSLARGTIYF.